The clone carrying this TCR beta chain was detected ten times or more. The target antigen is unknown. Thyroid surgery was preceded by no treatment in any patient. With MiXCR, TCRdb reprocessed the PCR reads. Here the sample spans roughly 50,000 clones, more than 20% being singletons. The data stem from a study of metastatic and nonmetastatic thyroid tumors. Overall study context: Malignant and benign thyroid patients had repertoires compared in peripheral blood and tumor or nodule tissue. General study points: Benign nodules reportedly had significantly lower TCR beta diversity than malignant thyroid tumors in blood and tumor.

CDR3 length: 17 amino acids. Trimming took off 1 base at V and 3 bases at J, with 19 bases between the two ends. Germline V gene lookup returns CDR1 MNHEY and CDR2 SVGEGT. The sample comprised blood. J is TRBJ2-7 and V is TRBV6-2 or TRBV6-3, with D maybe TRBD2 (6 bases). The TCR was taken from a male donor with papillary thyroid cancer or a benign thyroid nodule (not recorded which). Some clones in this sample may be carry-over from other donors' samples. The CDR3 protein is CASSYFRVTGVNYEQYF. The CDR3 DNA sequence: TGTGCCAGCAGTTACTTCAGGGTAACGGGAGTGAACTACGAGCAGTACTTC.